The T cell receptor beta chain under discussion was sequenced for a study of shared clonotypes between healthy human individuals. Study-level information: Ranging from 18 to 49 in age, donors were two women and a few men.

Positive CCR7 selection of CD45RO-negative cells yielded the naive CD8 cells, and terminally differentiated effector memory CD45RA+ cells were excluded. Adult donors, all healthy and HIV-negative, had no recent acute infections or vaccinations. The CDR3 sequence is 13 residues long. Per the germline V gene, CDR1 is SEHNR and CDR2 is FQNEAQ (reference sequence). The germline V and J ends were trimmed by 5 bases and 4 bases, with 11 bases remaining between them. Deep was the level at which the assay was run. Sequencing was performed with immunoSEQ multiplex PCR; in TCRdb, only in-frame clones are kept and a portion is missing. The sample includes 550,000 to 600,000 clones, 98% of them seen just once.

The source of this sequence is a young man in good health. This chain links TRBV7-9 with TRBJ1-2; weak D call: TRBD1 (6 bases). The sample comprised naive CD8+ T cells sorted from blood. The CDR3 nucleotides read TGTGCCAGCAGCGTCCCGGGGGCCTATGGCTACACCTTC. Protein product: CASSVPGAYGYTF.